Listed below are T cell receptor beta chains from one sample, sequenced in a study of T-cell reconstitution after alpha-beta-depleted transplantation in children. TCRdb fed the PCR reads into MiXCR, producing one record per CDR3 protein. The data contain 500,000 to 750,000 distinct CDR3 sequences, 10% to 15% of them singletons. The sequencing used PBMCs, mostly from graft donor cells, collected 360 days after TCRalphabeta/CD19-depleted stem cell transplant. The receptor set was obtained from a male patient under 18 who had a stem cell transplant for acute myeloid leukemia, so the T cells may come from the graft donor. CDR3s include the opening cysteine and the closing phenylalanine or tryptophan. D genes are given only for firm matches. The size entry is marked missing in some rows and otherwise reads once, few, many or a size class.

>few|TRBD2|TRBJ2-7|TRBV6-2/TRBV6-3
CASSTPDRDSMIAGDLYEQYF
TGTGCCAGCAGCACCCCTGACAGGGATAGTATGATAGCGGGAGATCTCTACGAGCAGTACTTC
>few|TRBD2|TRBJ2-7|TRBV20-1
CSAEPLAGGYEQYF
TGCAGTGCTGAGCCTTTAGCGGGAGGCTACGAGCAGTACTTC
>many|NA|TRBJ2-5|TRBV12-3/TRBV12-4
CASSFRSTNLQETQYF
TGTGCCAGCAGTTTTCGTTCGACAAACCTCCAAGAGACCCAGTACTTC
>NA|TRBD2|TRBJ2-1|TRBV18
CASSPGGGTYNEQFF
TGTGCCAGCTCACCCGGGGGAGGGACCTACAATGAGCAGTTCTTC
>NA|NA|TRBJ2-5|TRBV6-5
CASSFRQATGTQYF
TGTGCCAGCAGTTTCAGACAGGCCACGGGGACCCAGTACTTC
>many|NA|TRBJ1-1|TRBV28
CASSLPWTGGDTEAFF
TGTGCCAGCAGTCTACCCTGGACGGGCGGTGACACTGAAGCTTTCTTT
>few|NA|TRBJ1-1|TRBV30
CAWSVVGWNTEAFF
TGTGCCTGGAGTGTAGTGGGATGGAACACTGAAGCTTTCTTT
>few|NA|TRBJ2-2|TRBV9
CASSALGRELFF
TGTGCCAGCAGCGCTCTAGGACGGGAGCTGTTTTTT
>few|NA|TRBJ2-7|TRBV6-1
CASSDGGNNYEQYF
TGTGCCAGCAGTGATGGAGGGAATAACTACGAGCAGTACTTC
>many|NA|TRBJ2-7|TRBV10-3
CAIATGVLSYEQYF
TGTGCCATTGCGACAGGTGTACTCTCCTACGAGCAGTACTTC
>NA|NA|TRBJ2-4|TRBV5-1
CASSSRTDFLAKNIQYF
TGCGCCAGCAGCTCACGGACAGATTTCCTAGCCAAAAACATTCAGTACTTC
>many|NA|TRBJ2-1|TRBV6-1
CASTNPTGHSYNEQFF
TGTGCCAGCACCAACCCTACGGGACACTCCTACAATGAGCAGTTCTTC
>NA|TRBD2|TRBJ2-1|TRBV6-1
CASSEPGLAGGPRNEQFF
TGTGCCAGCAGTGAGCCGGGACTAGCGGGAGGGCCCCGCAATGAGCAGTTCTTC
>few|NA|TRBJ2-2|TRBV21-1
CASSKKGPAGAEVTGELFF
TGTGCCAGCAGCAAAAAAGGACCAGCGGGGGCGGAGGTCACCGGGGAGCTGTTTTTT
>NA|NA|TRBJ2-3|TRBV10-3
CAIGPFTDTQYF
TGTGCCATCGGTCCCTTCACAGATACGCAGTATTTT
>few|NA|TRBJ1-2|TRBV29-1
CSYDQTEGPGGYTF
TGCAGCTACGACCAGACCGAAGGTCCTGGCGGCTACACCTTC
>few|NA|TRBJ1-1|TRBV7-9
CASSPRGGGEAFF
TGTGCCAGCAGCCCTCGAGGGGGAGGAGAAGCTTTCTTT
>NA|NA|TRBJ1-2|TRBV9
CASSEGPFADYGYTF
TGTGCCAGCAGCGAGGGGCCCTTCGCCGACTATGGCTACACCTTC
>NA|NA|TRBJ1-2|TRBV4-3
CASSQERTYPYGYTF
TGCGCCAGCAGCCAAGAACGGACTTACCCCTATGGCTACACCTTC
>few|NA|TRBJ1-2|TRBV7-3
CASRLDRNYGYTF
TGTGCCAGCAGACTCGACAGGAACTATGGCTACACCTTC
>few|TRBD2|TRBJ2-7|TRBV6-2/TRBV6-3
CASSSRLGLAGVPRTYEQYF
TGTGCCAGCAGTTCCCGGCTGGGACTAGCGGGAGTTCCTAGGACCTACGAGCAGTACTTC
>many|TRBD2|TRBJ2-3|TRBV4-2
CASSQDQLAGGSTDTQYF
TGTGCCAGCAGCCAAGATCAACTAGCGGGAGGAAGCACAGATACGCAGTATTTT
>few|TRBD1|TRBJ1-2|TRBV7-2
CASSLEDRVYGYTF
TGTGCCAGCAGCTTAGAGGACAGGGTCTATGGCTACACCTTC
>few|TRBD1|TRBJ2-7|TRBV6-5
CASSYRTGGVGYYEQYF
TGTGCCAGCAGTTACCGTACAGGGGGAGTGGGATACTACGAGCAGTACTTC
>few|NA|TRBJ1-1|TRBV29-1
CSVEAGTFTEAFF
TGCAGCGTTGAAGCAGGGACCTTTACTGAAGCTTTCTTT
>many|NA|TRBJ2-3|TRBV29-1
CSVDPPDTQYF
TGCAGCGTTGACCCTCCAGATACGCAGTATTTT
>NA|TRBD2|TRBJ2-7|TRBV20-1
CSAPVLAGGPAYEQYF
TGCAGTGCTCCCGTTTTAGCGGGAGGGCCAGCCTACGAGCAGTACTTC
>few|TRBD2|TRBJ2-3|TRBV6-1
CASSEGWTSGSRVDTQYF
TGTGCCAGCAGTGAAGGCTGGACTAGCGGGAGTCGAGTAGATACGCAGTATTTT
>NA|NA|TRBJ2-2|TRBV2
CASRKPAGTGELFF
TGTGCCAGCAGGAAGCCAGCGGGCACCGGGGAGCTGTTTTTT
>few|NA|TRBJ1-5|TRBV9
CASSPWGAEYQPQHF
TGTGCCAGCAGCCCATGGGGGGCAGAGTATCAGCCCCAGCATTTT
>many|TRBD1|TRBJ2-7|TRBV12-3/TRBV12-4
CASSDFLNPGQDPYEQYF
TGTGCCAGCAGTGACTTCCTGAACCCGGGACAGGACCCCTACGAGCAGTACTTC
>many|NA|TRBJ2-1|TRBV14
CASSHLRDSEGNEQFF
TGTGCCAGCAGCCACCTCCGGGACTCCGAGGGGAATGAGCAGTTCTTC
>few|NA|TRBJ1-3|TRBV7-9
CALSGGNTIYF
TGTGCTCTGAGTGGGGGAAACACCATATATTTT
>NA|NA|TRBJ2-7|TRBV5-5
CASSLIGTYEQYF
TGTGCCAGCAGCTTGATAGGAACCTACGAGCAGTACTTC
>few|NA|TRBJ2-7|TRBV28
CASSRDGDAVKQYF
TGTGCCAGCAGTCGAGACGGGGATGCGGTAAAGCAGTACTTC
>NA|TRBD2|TRBJ2-7|TRBV9
CASSLGEGIYEQYF
TGTGCCAGCAGCCTAGGGGAGGGAATCTACGAGCAGTACTTC
>few|NA|TRBJ1-3|TRBV4-2
CASSQVDVSSGNTIYF
TGTGCCAGCAGCCAGGTGGACGTTAGCTCTGGAAACACCATATATTTT
>NA|NA|TRBJ2-5|TRBV6-2/TRBV6-3
CASSSLGIAIETQYF
TGTGCCAGCAGTTCCCTAGGGATCGCCATCGAGACCCAGTACTTC
>few|TRBD2|TRBJ2-1|TRBV2
CASRRLAGNNNEQFF
TGTGCCAGCAGGCGACTAGCGGGAAATAACAATGAGCAGTTCTTC
>many|NA|TRBJ1-1|TRBV19
CASSIVARLNTEAFF
TGTGCCAGTAGTATTGTCGCCCGGCTGAACACTGAAGCTTTCTTT
>few|NA|TRBJ2-5|TRBV7-2
CASSLAFWTVYQETQYF
TGTGCCAGCAGCTTAGCTTTCTGGACAGTTTATCAAGAGACCCAGTACTTC
>few|NA|TRBJ2-3|TRBV5-4
CASSLGSNQHF
TGTGCCAGCAGCTTGGGTTCCAACCAACATTTT